Following are 2 T cell receptor beta chains from one sample sequenced in a study of shared clonotypes between healthy human individuals. The assay was immunoSEQ multiplex PCR, and TCRdb's table has in-frame clones only and misses some. The repertoire holds about 2 million clones, with roughly 96% as singletons. The specimen sequenced was naive CD4+ T cells sorted from blood. Described subset: CD45RA+ positively selected. The receptors originated from a man younger than 30 in good health.

The genes are TRBV5-4 and TRBJ2-2; D remains unclear. V shed 4 bases and J shed 2 bases, with 6 bases lying between them. Per germline, CDR1 SGHNT and CDR2 YYREEE (reference sequence). The CDR3 consists of 13 residues. CDR3 loop: CASSISNTGELFF. The CDR3 bases are TGTGCCAGCAGCATTAGTAACACCGGGGAGCTGTTTTTT.

In its sample, this clone was seen once. The rearrangement joins TRBV21-1 to TRBJ2-2. TRBV21-1 is termed a pseudogene. CDR3 length: 16 amino acids. CDR3 in DNA: TGTGCCAGCAGCACAAAGCAGTACTCGACGACCGGGGAGCTGTTTTTT. Protein product: CASSTKQYSTTGELFF.